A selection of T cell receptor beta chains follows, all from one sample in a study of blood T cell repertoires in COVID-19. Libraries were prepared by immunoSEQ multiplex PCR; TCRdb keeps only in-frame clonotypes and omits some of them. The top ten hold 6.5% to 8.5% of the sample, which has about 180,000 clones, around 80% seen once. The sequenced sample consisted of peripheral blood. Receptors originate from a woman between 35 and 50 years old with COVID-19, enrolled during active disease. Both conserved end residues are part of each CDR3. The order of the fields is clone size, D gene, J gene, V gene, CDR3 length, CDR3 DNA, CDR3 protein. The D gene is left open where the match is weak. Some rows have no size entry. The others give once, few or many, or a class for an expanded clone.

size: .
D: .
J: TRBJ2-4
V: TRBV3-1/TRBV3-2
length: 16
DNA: TGTGCCAGCAGCCCCCACGGGGGACTAGCCAAAAACATTCAGTACTTC
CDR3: CASSPHGGLAKNIQYF

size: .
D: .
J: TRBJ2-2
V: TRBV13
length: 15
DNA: TGTGCCAGCAGCTTCCACACGACGAACACCGGGGAGCTGTTTTTT
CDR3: CASSFHTTNTGELFF

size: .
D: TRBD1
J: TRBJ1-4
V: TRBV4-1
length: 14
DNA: TGCGCCAGCAGAAGTGACAGGGGCTATGAAAAACTGTTTTTT
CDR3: CASRSDRGYEKLFF

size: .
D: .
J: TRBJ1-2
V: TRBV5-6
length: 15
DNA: TGTGCCAGCAGCTTGACAGGGCCCCTTAACTATGGCTACACCTTC
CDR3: CASSLTGPLNYGYTF

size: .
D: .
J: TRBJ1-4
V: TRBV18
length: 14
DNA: TGTGCCAGCTCACCGGGTCAAGCGCACGAAAAACTGTTTTTT
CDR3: CASSPGQAHEKLFF

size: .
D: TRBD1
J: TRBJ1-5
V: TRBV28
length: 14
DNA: TGTGCCAGCAGAGGGACAGGGCCTACACAGCCCCAGCATTTT
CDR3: CASRGTGPTQPQHF

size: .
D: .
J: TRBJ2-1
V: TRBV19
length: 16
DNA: TGTGCCAGTAGTATCGGGGGCGGGAGCTCCTACAATGAGCAGTTCTTC
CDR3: CASSIGGGSSYNEQFF

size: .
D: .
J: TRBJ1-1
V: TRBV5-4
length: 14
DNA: TGTGCCAGCAGCCCCGGGGGTGGAGGCACTGAAGCTTTCTTT
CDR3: CASSPGGGGTEAFF

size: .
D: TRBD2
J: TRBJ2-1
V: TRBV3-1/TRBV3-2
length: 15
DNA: TGTGCCAGCTGGGATAGCGGGAGGGCCCGGAATGAGCAGTTCTTC
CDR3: CASWDSGRARNEQFF

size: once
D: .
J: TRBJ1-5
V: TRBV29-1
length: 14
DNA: TGCAGCGTAGTTTCAGGGTATAGCAATCAGCCCCAGCATTTT
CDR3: CSVVSGYSNQPQHF

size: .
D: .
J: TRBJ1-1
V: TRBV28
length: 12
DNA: TGTGCCAGCAGTCCTGTAACGAGTGAAGCTTTCTTT
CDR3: CASSPVTSEAFF

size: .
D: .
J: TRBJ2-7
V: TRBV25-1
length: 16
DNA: TGTGCCAGCAGCCCTTCCCGGACAGTTGCTAACTACGAGCAGTACTTC
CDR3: CASSPSRTVANYEQYF

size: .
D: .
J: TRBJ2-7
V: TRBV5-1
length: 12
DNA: TGCGCCAGCAGCTCCAACAGTTACGAGCAGTACTTC
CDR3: CASSSNSYEQYF

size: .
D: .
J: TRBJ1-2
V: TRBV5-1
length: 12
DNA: TGCGCCAGCAGCTTTGCAGGGGAAGGCTACACCTTC
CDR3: CASSFAGEGYTF

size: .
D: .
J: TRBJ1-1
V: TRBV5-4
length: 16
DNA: TGTGCCAGCAGCTTGGGGGGCGTCGCCTCGTTCACTGAAGCTTTCTTT
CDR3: CASSLGGVASFTEAFF

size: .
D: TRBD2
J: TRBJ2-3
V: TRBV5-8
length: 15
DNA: TGTGCCAGCAGCTTGGCCGGGAGGGGCACAGATACGCAGTATTTT
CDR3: CASSLAGRGTDTQYF

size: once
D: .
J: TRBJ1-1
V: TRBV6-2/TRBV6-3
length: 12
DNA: TGTGCCAGCAGTAACCCGGGCACTGAAGCTTTCTTT
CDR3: CASSNPGTEAFF

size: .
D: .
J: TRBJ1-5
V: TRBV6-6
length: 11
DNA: TGTGCCAGCGGAGGGAATCAGCCCCAGCATTTT
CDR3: CASGGNQPQHF

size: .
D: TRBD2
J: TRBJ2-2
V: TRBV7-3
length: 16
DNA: TGTGCCAGCAGCTTATCCAGCGGGATAGACACCGGGGAGCTGTTTTTT
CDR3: CASSLSSGIDTGELFF

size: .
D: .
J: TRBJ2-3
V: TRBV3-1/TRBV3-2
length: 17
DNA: TGTGCCAGCAGGGGCGGCCGGGACACCTCATCAGTAGATACGCAGTATTTT
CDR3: CASRGGRDTSSVDTQYF

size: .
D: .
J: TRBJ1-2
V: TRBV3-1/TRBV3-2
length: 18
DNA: TGTGCCAGCAGCCCCCAACGGTCGGTTCACGGTTCTAACTATGGCTACACCTTC
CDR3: CASSPQRSVHGSNYGYTF

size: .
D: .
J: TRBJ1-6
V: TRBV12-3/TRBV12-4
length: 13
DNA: TGTGCCAGCAGTTTTCACAGGGACTCACCCCTCCACTTT
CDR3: CASSFHRDSPLHF

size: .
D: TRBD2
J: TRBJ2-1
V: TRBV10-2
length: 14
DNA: TGCGCCAGCTGGCGGCGGGAGATGGACAATGAGCAGTTCTTC
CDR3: CASWRREMDNEQFF

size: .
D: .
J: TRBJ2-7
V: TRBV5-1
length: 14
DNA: TGCGCCAGCAGCTTGTATGGGGCCAAAAACGAGCAGTACTTC
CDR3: CASSLYGAKNEQYF

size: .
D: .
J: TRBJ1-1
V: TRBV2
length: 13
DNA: TGTGCCAGCAGACAGGGAATGAACACTGAAGCTTTCTTT
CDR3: CASRQGMNTEAFF

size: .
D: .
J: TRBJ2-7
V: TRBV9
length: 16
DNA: TGTGCCAGCAGCCCAACGACCGGACTGATGTCCTACGAGCAGTACTTC
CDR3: CASSPTTGLMSYEQYF

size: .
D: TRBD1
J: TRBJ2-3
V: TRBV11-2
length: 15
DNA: TGTGCCAGCGGGTGGGGGACAGCTAGCACAGATACGCAGTATTTT
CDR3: CASGWGTASTDTQYF

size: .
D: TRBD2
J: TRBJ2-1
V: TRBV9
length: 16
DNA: TGTGCCAGCAGCCCGGGGGGGACTAGCGCATACAATGAGCAGTTCTTC
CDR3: CASSPGGTSAYNEQFF

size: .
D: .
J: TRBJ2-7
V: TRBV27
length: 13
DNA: TGTGCCAGCAGTTTAAGGGGTCCCTACGAGCAGTACTTC
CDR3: CASSLRGPYEQYF

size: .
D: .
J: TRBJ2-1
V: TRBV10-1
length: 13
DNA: TGCGCCACCATGCGTGGGGGCTCCAATGAGCAGTTCTTC
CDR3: CATMRGGSNEQFF

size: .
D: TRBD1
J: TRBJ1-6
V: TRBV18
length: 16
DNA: TGTGCCAGCTCACACTCCACAGGGGAAGGTAATTCACCCCTCCACTTT
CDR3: CASSHSTGEGNSPLHF

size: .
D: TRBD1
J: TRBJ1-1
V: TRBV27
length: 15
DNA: TGTGCCAGCAGTTTAGACAGGGGATCGACCACTGAAGCTTTCTTT
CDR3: CASSLDRGSTTEAFF

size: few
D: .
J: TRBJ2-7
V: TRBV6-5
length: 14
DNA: TGTGCCAGCAGTTACCTCGGGGGAGAAGGTGAGCAGTACTTC
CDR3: CASSYLGGEGEQYF

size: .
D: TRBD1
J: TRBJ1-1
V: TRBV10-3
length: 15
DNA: TGTGCCATCAGTGAGTCCGAGGGGGCGTACACTGAAGCTTTCTTT
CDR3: CAISESEGAYTEAFF

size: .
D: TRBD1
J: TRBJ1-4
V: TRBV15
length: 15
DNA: TGTGCCACCAGCAGAGACAGATCAGGGGGTGAAAAACTGTTTTTT
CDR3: CATSRDRSGGEKLFF

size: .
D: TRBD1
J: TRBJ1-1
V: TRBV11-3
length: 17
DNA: TGTGCCAGCAGCTTAGGAGGACAGGGAGGGATGAACACTGAAGCTTTCTTT
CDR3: CASSLGGQGGMNTEAFF

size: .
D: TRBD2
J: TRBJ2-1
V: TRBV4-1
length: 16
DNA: TGCGCCAGCAGGACTAGCGGGGGATTTGCTTACAATGAGCAGTTCTTC
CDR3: CASRTSGGFAYNEQFF

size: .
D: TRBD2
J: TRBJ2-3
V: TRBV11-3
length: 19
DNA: TGTGCCAGCAGCTCCACATGGGGGACTAGCGGGAGAGGTGGAGATACGCAGTATTTT
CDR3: CASSSTWGTSGRGGDTQYF

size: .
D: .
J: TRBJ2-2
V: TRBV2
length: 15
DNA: TGTGCCAGCTCCCGCGAGGCTAGTCGCACCGGGGAGCTGTTTTTT
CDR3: CASSREASRTGELFF

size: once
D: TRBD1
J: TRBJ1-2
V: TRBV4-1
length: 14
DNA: TGCGCCAGCAGCCAAATTGGGACAGTCTATGGCTACACCTTC
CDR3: CASSQIGTVYGYTF

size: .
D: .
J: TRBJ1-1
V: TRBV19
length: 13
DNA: TGTGCCAGTAGTGCCGCCGGGGGGACTGAAGCTTTCTTT
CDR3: CASSAAGGTEAFF

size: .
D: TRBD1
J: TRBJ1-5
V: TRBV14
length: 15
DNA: TGTGCCAGCAGCCAAGGGGACAGGGGGTATCAGCCCCAGCATTTT
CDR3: CASSQGDRGYQPQHF

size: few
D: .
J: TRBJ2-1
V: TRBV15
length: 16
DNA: TGTGCCACCAGCAGAGGGGGGGGCGGAAACTACAATGAGCAGTTCTTC
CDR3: CATSRGGGGNYNEQFF

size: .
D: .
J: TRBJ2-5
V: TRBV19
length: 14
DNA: TGTGCCAGTAGTATCGGTGGCAGGGGAGAGACCCAGTACTTC
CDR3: CASSIGGRGETQYF

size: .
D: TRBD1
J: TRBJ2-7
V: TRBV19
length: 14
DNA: TGTGCCAGTAGCGAGGGGGCGGCCGGGAACGAGCAGTACTTC
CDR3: CASSEGAAGNEQYF

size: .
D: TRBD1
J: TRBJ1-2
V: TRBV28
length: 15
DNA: TGTGCCAGCAGTTTGACAGGGGGCCTACAGGATGGCTACACCTTC
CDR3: CASSLTGGLQDGYTF

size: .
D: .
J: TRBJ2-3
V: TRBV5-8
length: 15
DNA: TGTGCCAGCAGCTCAAGTATAGGACACACAGATACGCAGTATTTT
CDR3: CASSSSIGHTDTQYF

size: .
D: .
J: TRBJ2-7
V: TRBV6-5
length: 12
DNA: TGTGCCAGCAACGACAGGTCCTACGAGCAGTACTTC
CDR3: CASNDRSYEQYF

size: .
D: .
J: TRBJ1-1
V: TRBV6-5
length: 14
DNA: TGTGCCAGCACGCGTGGGGGGACGAACACTGAAGCTTTCTTT
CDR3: CASTRGGTNTEAFF

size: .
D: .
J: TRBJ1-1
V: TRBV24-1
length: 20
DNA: TGTGCCACCAGTGAATTCCCGGAGGGGGGGGGCGCGGGAAAGAACACTGAAGCTTTCTTT
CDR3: CATSEFPEGGGAGKNTEAFF

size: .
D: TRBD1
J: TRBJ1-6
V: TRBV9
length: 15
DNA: TGTGCCAGCAGCCTCCGCGGACAGGGGAATTCACCCCTCCACTTT
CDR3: CASSLRGQGNSPLHF

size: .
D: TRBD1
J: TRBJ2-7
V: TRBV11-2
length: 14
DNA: TGTGCCAGCCTCCTAGAGGGGGCTAGTAACGAGCAGTACTTC
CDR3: CASLLEGASNEQYF

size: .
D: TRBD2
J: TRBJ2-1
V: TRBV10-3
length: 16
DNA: TGTGCCATCAGTGAGGGAACTAGCGGGAGCGGGAATGAGCAGTTCTTC
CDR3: CAISEGTSGSGNEQFF

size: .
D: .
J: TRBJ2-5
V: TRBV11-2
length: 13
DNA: TGTGCCAGCAGCCCCCACCCCGGAGAGACCCAGTACTTC
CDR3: CASSPHPGETQYF

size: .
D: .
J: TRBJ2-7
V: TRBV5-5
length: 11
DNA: TGTGCCAGCAGCCCGAGTTACGAGCAGTACTTC
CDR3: CASSPSYEQYF

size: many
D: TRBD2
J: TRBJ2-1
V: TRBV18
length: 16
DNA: TGTGCCAGCTCAGCCCCGTCTAGCGGGGGGGCCTATGAGCAGTTCTTC
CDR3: CASSAPSSGGAYEQFF